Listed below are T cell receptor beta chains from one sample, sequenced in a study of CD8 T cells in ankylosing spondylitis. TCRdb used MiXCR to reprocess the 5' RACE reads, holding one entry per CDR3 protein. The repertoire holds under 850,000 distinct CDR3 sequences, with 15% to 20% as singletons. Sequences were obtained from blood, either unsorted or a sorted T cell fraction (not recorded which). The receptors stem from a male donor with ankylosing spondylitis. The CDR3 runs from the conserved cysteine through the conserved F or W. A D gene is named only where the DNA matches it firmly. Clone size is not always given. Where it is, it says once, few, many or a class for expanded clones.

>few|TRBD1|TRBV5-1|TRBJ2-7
CASSTRDRGLYEQYF
TGCGCCAGCAGCACCCGGGACAGGGGGCTTTACGAGCAGTACTTC
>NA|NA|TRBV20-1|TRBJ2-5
CSASHWGMETQYF
TGCAGTGCTAGCCACTGGGGCATGGAGACCCAGTACTTC
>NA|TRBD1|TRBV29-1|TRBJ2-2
CSVETGGDTNTGELFF
TGCAGCGTTGAAACAGGGGGCGATACGAACACCGGGGAGCTGTTTTTT
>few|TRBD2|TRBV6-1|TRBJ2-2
CASRLAGGFGGELFF
TGTGCCAGCAGACTAGCGGGAGGGTTTGGCGGTGAGCTGTTTTTT
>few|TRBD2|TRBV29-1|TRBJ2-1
CSVDGLAGESVDEQFF
TGCAGCGTTGATGGGCTAGCGGGAGAATCTGTGGATGAGCAGTTCTTC
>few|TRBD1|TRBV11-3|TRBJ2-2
CASRGAGTVDTGELFF
TGTGCCAGCAGGGGGGCCGGGACAGTAGACACCGGGGAGCTGTTTTTT
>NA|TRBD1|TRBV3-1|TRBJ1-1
CASSQTGQGITEAFF
TGTGCCAGCAGCCAGACAGGGCAGGGAATCACTGAAGCTTTCTTT
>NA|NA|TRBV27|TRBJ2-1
CASSFLASTYNEQFF
TGTGCCAGCAGTTTCTTGGCCAGTACCTACAATGAGCAGTTCTTC
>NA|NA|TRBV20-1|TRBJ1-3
CSARQASGNTIYF
TGCAGTGCTAGACAGGCATCTGGAAACACCATATATTTT
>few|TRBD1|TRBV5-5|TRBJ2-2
CASSLITGVSGELFF
TGTGCCAGCAGCCTCATCACAGGGGTCTCCGGGGAGCTGTTTTTT
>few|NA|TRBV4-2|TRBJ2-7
CASSQGEVLEQYF
TGTGCCAGCAGCCAAGGGGAAGTTTTGGAGCAGTACTTC
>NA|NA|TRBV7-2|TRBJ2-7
CASSLELGPYEQYF
TGTGCCAGCAGCTTAGAACTAGGCCCCTACGAGCAGTACTTC
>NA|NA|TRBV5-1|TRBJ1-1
CASSLTGIGTEAFF
TGCGCCAGCAGCTTGACAGGGATAGGCACTGAAGCTTTCTTT
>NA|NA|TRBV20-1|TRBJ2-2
CSAGAGQATGELFF
TGCAGTGCTGGCGCCGGGCAGGCCACCGGGGAGCTGTTTTTT
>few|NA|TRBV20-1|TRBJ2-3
CSARSPGANTDTQYF
TGCAGTGCTAGATCCCCGGGGGCCAACACAGATACGCAGTATTTT
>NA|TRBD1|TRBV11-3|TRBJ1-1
CASTTWTGGELEAFF
TGTGCCAGCACCACCTGGACAGGGGGCGAACTTGAAGCTTTCTTT
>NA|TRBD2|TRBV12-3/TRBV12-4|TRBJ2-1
CASSQQVGGRLYNEQFF
TGTGCCAGCAGTCAGCAGGTAGGCGGGAGACTCTACAATGAGCAGTTCTTC
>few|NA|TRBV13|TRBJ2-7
CASSFKTASYEQYF
TGTGCCAGCAGCTTCAAGACAGCCTCCTACGAGCAGTACTTC
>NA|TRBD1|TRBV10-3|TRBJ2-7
CAISVGTGGSVSYEQYF
TGTGCCATCAGTGTGGGGACAGGGGGAAGTGTCTCCTACGAGCAGTACTTC
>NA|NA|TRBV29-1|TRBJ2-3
CSVFTTSTDTQYF
TGCAGCGTTTTCACGACTAGCACAGATACGCAGTATTTT
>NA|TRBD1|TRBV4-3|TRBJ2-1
CASSRPGQGGNEQFF
TGCGCCAGCAGCCGCCCGGGACAGGGTGGGAATGAGCAGTTCTTC
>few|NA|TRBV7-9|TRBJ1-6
CASSRGQLDSPLHF
TGTGCCAGCAGCCGGGGACAACTAGACTCACCCCTCCACTTT
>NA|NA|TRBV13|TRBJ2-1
CASSLGGVLGEQFF
TGTGCCAGCAGCTTGGGCGGGGTTTTGGGTGAGCAGTTCTTC
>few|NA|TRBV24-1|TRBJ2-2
CATSDLLVQGVGTGELFF
TGTGCCACCAGTGATTTGCTTGTCCAGGGAGTGGGCACCGGGGAGCTGTTTTTT
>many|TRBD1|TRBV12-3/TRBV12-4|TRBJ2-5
CASSRTGGSETQYF
TGTGCCAGCAGCCGGACAGGGGGTAGTGAGACCCAGTACTTC
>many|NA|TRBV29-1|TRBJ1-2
CSADGTLGNYGYTF
TGCAGCGCCGACGGGACCCTGGGTAACTATGGCTACACCTTC